These 19 T cell receptor beta chains came from one sample sequenced in a study of response to subunit inactivated influenza vaccine. TCRdb re-analysed the RT-PCR reads in MiXCR, keeping a single row per CDR3 protein. Of about 650,000 distinct CDR3 sequences in the sample, 15% to 19% were seen once. Sample: PBMCs from blood, taken about 11 days after vaccination. These receptors were taken from a man aged 50 to 59 who received an inactivated influenza vaccine.

This clonotype was observed a few times. The chain employs TRBV7-8 and TRBJ2-1; the match to TRBD2 covers 10 bases. CDR1 and CDR2 (germline): SGHVS, FQNEAQ. The CDR3 is 15 residues long. V gave up 1 base and J gave up 12 bases; unmatched junction bases: 9. This chain's CDR3 is CASSLDEREGSGQFF. The CDR3 nucleotides read TGTGCCAGCAGCTTAGATGAGCGGGAGGGTTCAGGGCAGTTCTTC.

CDR3: CSASSGSFNEQFF. The DNA for the CDR3 is TGCAGTGCTAGTAGCGGGAGTTTTAATGAGCAGTTCTTC. The chain couples TRBV20-1 to TRBJ2-1; 9 positions agree with TRBD2. Germline-derived CDR1 and CDR2 are DFQATT and SNEGSKA (reference sequence). V dropped 3 bases and J dropped 7; count of bases not matched to a gene: 4. CDR3 length: 13 amino acids.

This clonotype was observed a handful of times. The chain carries TRBV4-3 and TRBJ1-6, with 7 bases aligning to TRBD1. The CDR3 sequence is 14 residues long. V gave up 3 bases and J gave up 8 bases; unmatched junction bases: 4. The germline gives CDR1 LGHNA, CDR2 YSLEER. In DNA, the CDR3 is TGCGCCAGCAGCCAGACAGGGTCCCATTCACCCCTCCACTTT. As protein: CASSQTGSHSPLHF.

The rearrangement links TRBV18 to TRBJ2-5; tentative D call: TRBD2 (6 bases). The germline gives CDR1 KGHSH, CDR2 LQKENI. This CDR3 region has 13 residues. The V and J ends lost 5 bases and 7 bases respectively, with 14 bases between them. This chain's CDR3 is CASSGGTTGTQYF. The CDR3 DNA reads as TGTGCCAGCTCAGGCGGGACCACCGGGACCCAGTACTTC.

The chain recombines TRBV18 with TRBJ2-7; D remains ambiguous. The V gene's germline CDR1 is KGHSH and CDR2 LQKENI. V was pared by 6 bases and J by 7 bases, with 19 bases between. This CDR3 contains 14 residues. The CDR3 spells CASSPSSVVGEQYF. The CDR3 region has the DNA TGTGCCAGCTCGCCTTCTTCCGTTGTGGGGGAGCAGTACTTC.

The rearrangement uses TRBV5-1 and TRBJ2-1; 9 bases agree with TRBD1. Germline V gene lookup returns CDR1 SGHRS and CDR2 YFSETQ. This CDR3 contains 15 residues. The J segment lost 5 bases and the V segment lost 5 bases, leaving 8 bases of the junction unmatched. The DNA of the CDR3 is TGCGCCAGCAGTCTACAGGGGGCTTTACACAATGAGCAGTTCTTC. The encoded protein is CASSLQGALHNEQFF.

This chain joins TRBV30 and TRBJ2-3; tentative D call: TRBD2 (5 bases). This CDR3 comprises 13 residues. The V and J ends lost 3 bases and 3 bases respectively, with 10 bases between them. Looked up from germline, CDR1 is GTSNPN and CDR2 is SVGIG (reference sequence). The CDR3 region is CAWSLALTDTQYF. In nucleotides, the CDR3 is TGTGCCTGGAGCCTAGCACTAACAGATACGCAGTATTTT.

The chain joins TRBV20-1 to TRBJ1-6; D unclear. Germline CDR1 and CDR2: DFQATT and SNEGSKA (reference sequence). V was trimmed by 6 bases and J by 5 bases, leaving 14 bases between them. The CDR3 runs 14 residues. The CDR3 loop is CSAEGGENNSPLHF. CDR3 DNA: TGCAGTGCCGAGGGCGGGGAAAATAATTCACCCCTCCACTTT.

The gene calls are TRBV23-1 and TRBJ2-1, with TRBD1 identical over 8 bases. TRBV23-1 is placed among ORFs of uncertain function. The CDR3 is made up of 15 amino acids. The ends lost 8 bases at V and 5 bases at J; junction bases unmatched: 11. The CDR3: CASPYRMDRDNEQFF. CDR3 nucleotides: TGCGCCAGCCCTTACCGAATGGACAGGGACAATGAGCAGTTCTTC.

The rearrangement uses TRBV2 and TRBJ2-3, with TRBD1 matching over 8 bases. The CDR3 has 14 residues. J lost 5 bases, V lost 3 bases, and 4 bases had no gene match. From germline, CDR1 is SNHLY and CDR2 FYNNEI. The CDR3 DNA sequence: TGTGCCAGCAGTGACCCAGGGGGCCGAGATACGCAGTATTTT. It translates to CASSDPGGRDTQYF.

This sequence joins TRBV27 and TRBJ2-7; 9 nucleotides line up with TRBD1. The trim removed 4 bases at V and 4 bases at J, leaving 8 bases unmatched. This CDR3 is built from 15 residues. Germline V gene data show CDR1 as MNHEY and CDR2 as SMNVEV (reference sequence). The DNA of the CDR3 is TGTGCCAGCAGTTGGACCCCGGGACAGGGTTACGAGCAGTACTTC. Translated, it gives CASSWTPGQGYEQYF.

In this sample, this clonotype turned up a few times. J is TRBJ2-1 and V is TRBV28, with D perhaps matching TRBD2 (6 bases). Germline assignment: CDR1 MDHEN and CDR2 SYDVKM. CDR3 length: 15 amino acids. V dropped 8 bases and J dropped 7 bases, with 21 bases sitting between them. In DNA, the CDR3 is TGTGCCAGCTCCCTTCCCAGCGGAGGGTCAAATGAGCAGTTCTTC. Protein: CASSLPSGGSNEQFF. The complete variable domain, with remaining parts taken from reference TRBV28 and TRBJ2-1, reads DVKVTQSSRYLVKRTGEKVFLECVQDMDHENMFWYRQDPGLGLRLIYFSYDVKMKEKGDIPEGYSVSREKKERFSLILESASTNQTSMYLCASSLPSGGSNEQFFGPGTRLTVL.

This clonotype occurred many times. The chain carries TRBV12-3 or TRBV12-4 and TRBJ1-4; D remains ambiguous. The V and J ends lost 3 bases and 0 bases respectively, with 5 bases between them. The CDR3 is 14 residues long. The CDR3 DNA sequence: TGTGCCAGCAGTTTTTTAACAACTAATGAAAAACTGTTTTTT. As protein: CASSFLTTNEKLFF.

The chain joins TRBV7-2 to TRBJ2-1, with unresolved D. Trimming pared 3 bases from V and 2 bases from J, leaving 11 bases between. CDR1 and CDR2 from the germline V gene are SGHTA and FQGNSA. This CDR3 contains 15 residues. The CDR3 bases are TGTGCCAGCAGCTTCCTGGTGGGCCCCTACAATGAGCAGTTCTTC. Its protein product is CASSFLVGPYNEQFF.

The chain's CDR3 is CSARAGPLTDTQYF. In DNA form, the CDR3 reads TGCAGTGCTAGAGCCGGACCCTTAACAGATACGCAGTATTTT. The chain joins TRBV20-1 to TRBJ2-3; D ambiguous. Trimming left V 1 base short and J 3 bases short, with 11 bases between. The CDR3 is made up of 14 amino acids. CDR1 DFQATT and CDR2 SNEGSKA come from the germline V gene (reference sequence).

J is TRBJ2-3 and V is TRBV12-3 or TRBV12-4; D uncertain. V dropped 0 bases and J dropped 0 bases, with 7 bases sitting between them. CDR3 length equals 15 residues. CDR3 nucleotide sequence: TGTGCCAGCAGTTTAGCGTGGACCAGCACAGATACGCAGTATTTT. It translates to CASSLAWTSTDTQYF.

The chain employs TRBV24-1 and TRBJ2-7; D gene ambiguous. The CDR3 runs 12 residues. From germline, CDR1 is KGHDR and CDR2 SFDVKD. Trimming stripped 0 bases from V and 5 bases from J, with 4 bases between. CDR3 region: CATSDLLDEQYF. In DNA, the CDR3 is TGTGCCACCAGTGATTTGCTGGACGAGCAGTACTTC.

This sequence joins TRBV7-7 and TRBJ2-3; TRBD2 matches at 9 bases. The CDR3 extends over 15 amino acids. V was pared by 4 bases and J by 2 bases, with 4 bases of the junction left unmatched. Germline values: CDR1 SSHAT, CDR2 FNYEAQ (reference sequence). The CDR3 is CASSSGLAITDTQYF. For the CDR3, the DNA is TGTGCCAGCAGCTCCGGACTAGCGATCACAGATACGCAGTATTTT.

A few counts support this clonotype. This chain links TRBV12-3 or TRBV12-4 with TRBJ2-3; a weak D match, TRBD1 (5 bases). This CDR3 spans 14 amino acids. The V end was cut by 3 bases, the J end by 5 bases, with 12 bases between. The CDR3 spells CASSLGQGEDTQYF. CDR3 coding DNA: TGTGCCAGCAGTTTGGGGCAGGGCGAAGATACGCAGTATTTT.